This T cell receptor beta chain appears in the sequencing data of a study of CD8+CD57+ T cells in acquired aplastic anemia (dated by TCRdb to about 2018). In terms of the full investigation: DNA extracted from sorted CD4+ and CD8+ cells had a mean of roughly 3.4 ug, with a range of roughly 0.17 to 30 ug. For healthy donor samples, the average read count was about 10.8 million for CD4+ cells and around 12 million for CD8+ cells. Findings and caveats that apply to the study as a whole: Nearly 30 CD8+ CDR3 sequences were found in both patients and controls but appeared to be highly expressed in patients and within the immunodominant clones of the patients. Between patients and healthy controls, no significant difference in CD8+ Simpson's diversity was found (P=0.060).

In this study, sorted CD4+ and CD8+ T cells from the blood of healthy subjects and of severe aplastic anemia patients had their TCR repertoires deep-sequenced. Ficoll-Paque density gradient centrifugation was used to isolate peripheral blood mononuclear cells. Before DNA was extracted, CD4+ and CD8+ T cells were sorted using either FACS or magnetic beads. A note on this clonotype: Its antigen target is currently unknown. No base quality values were provided; no much bigger clone lies one nucleotide off.

Profiling of TCR beta VDJ combinations and CDR3 sequences used genomic DNA as the template. TCR repertoire sequencing was run on an Illumina HiSeq 2000. The study's own analysis went as follows. TRBV/TRBJ rearrangement plots, CDR3 size and DJ length profiles, and Simpson's diversity index were used to assess repertoires. The most abundant DNA sequence in the deep sequencing data was defined as the immunodominant clone. CDR3 amino acid sequences were checked for sharing between subjects and were compared against published repertoires and the VDJdb database. The public reads were reanalyzed by TCRdb: fastp trimming at Q25, MiXCR alignment, in-frame beta chains only. Entries are consolidated by CDR3 protein sequence, retaining the most common genes and DNA. The V and J calls here are based on TCRdb, not the publication. The sample table holds 74,000 or so distinct CDR3 sequences, of which roughly half were seen once. Jointly, the top ten make up about 8.3% of the sample.

The sequencing input was sorted CD4+, CD8+, or CD8+CD57+ T cells (not recorded which) from PBMCs. The origin of this receptor is a human donor in good health, serving as a control.

The DNA reads TGCGCCAGCAGATCCGGGACAGGGAACGAAAAACTGTTTTTT. Its product reads: CASRSGTGNEKLFF. Here the chain combines TRBV10-1 and TRBJ1-4; the central 9 bases match TRBD1. Compared with germline, V lacks 6 bases and J lacks 8 bases; bases without a gene match: 7. Including cysteine and phenylalanine, the CDR3 has 14 amino acids. Left in the record is the CDR3 DNA by itself, 42 bases read in frame from the first base. CDR1 and CDR2 (WNHNN, SYGVQD) derive from the germline V gene (reference sequence).